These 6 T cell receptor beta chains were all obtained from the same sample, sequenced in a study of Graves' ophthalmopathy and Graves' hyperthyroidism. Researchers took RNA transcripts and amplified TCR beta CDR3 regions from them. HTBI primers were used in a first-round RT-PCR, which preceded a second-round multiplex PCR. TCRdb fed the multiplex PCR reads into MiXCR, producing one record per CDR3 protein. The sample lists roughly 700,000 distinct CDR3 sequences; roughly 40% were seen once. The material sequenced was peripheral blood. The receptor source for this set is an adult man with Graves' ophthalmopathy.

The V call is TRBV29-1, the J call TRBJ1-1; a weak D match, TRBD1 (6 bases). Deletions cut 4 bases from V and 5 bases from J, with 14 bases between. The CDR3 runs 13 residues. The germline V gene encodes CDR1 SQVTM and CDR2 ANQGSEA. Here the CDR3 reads CSVGVGGLTEAFF. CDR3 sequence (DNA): TGCAGCGTTGGGGTCGGGGGGCTGACTGAAGCTTTCTTT.

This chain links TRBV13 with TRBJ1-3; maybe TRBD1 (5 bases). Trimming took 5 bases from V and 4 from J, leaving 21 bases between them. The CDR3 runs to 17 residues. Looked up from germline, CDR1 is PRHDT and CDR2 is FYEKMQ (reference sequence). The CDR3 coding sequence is TGTGCCAGCAGCCTACAATTAAGGCAGGGTTCAGGAAACACCATATATTTT. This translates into CASSLQLRQGSGNTIYF.

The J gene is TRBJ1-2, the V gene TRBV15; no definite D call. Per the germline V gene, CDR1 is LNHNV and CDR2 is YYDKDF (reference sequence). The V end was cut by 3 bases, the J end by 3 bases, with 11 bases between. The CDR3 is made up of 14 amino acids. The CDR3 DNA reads TGTGCCACCAGCAGCTTGAGCAAGTACTATGGCTACACCTTC. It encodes CATSSLSKYYGYTF.

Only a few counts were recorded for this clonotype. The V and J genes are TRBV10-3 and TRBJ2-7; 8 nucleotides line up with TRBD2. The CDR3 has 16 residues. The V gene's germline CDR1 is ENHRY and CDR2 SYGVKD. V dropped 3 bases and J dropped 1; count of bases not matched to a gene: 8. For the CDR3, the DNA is TGTGCCATCAGTGACGTACTAGCGGCAAAATCCTACGAGCAGTACTTC. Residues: CAISDVLAAKSYEQYF.

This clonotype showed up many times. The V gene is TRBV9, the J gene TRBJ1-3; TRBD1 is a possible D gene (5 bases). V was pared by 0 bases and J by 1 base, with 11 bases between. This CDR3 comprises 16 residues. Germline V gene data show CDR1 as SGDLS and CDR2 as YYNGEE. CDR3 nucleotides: TGTGCCAGCAGCGTAGAGTCGAGGGGATCTGGAAACACCATATATTTT. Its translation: CASSVESRGSGNTIYF.

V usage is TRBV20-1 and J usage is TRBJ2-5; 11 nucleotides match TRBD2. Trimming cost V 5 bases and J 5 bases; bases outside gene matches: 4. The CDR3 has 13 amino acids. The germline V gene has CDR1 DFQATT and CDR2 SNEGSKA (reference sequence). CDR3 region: CSALAGGGETQYF. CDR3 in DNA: TGCAGTGCTTTAGCGGGAGGGGGGGAGACCCAGTACTTC.